A single sample gave rise to the 32 T cell receptor beta chains below, sequenced in a study of blood T cells in healthy people across ages. The use of a sample-barcoded 5' primer and a J-beta primer mix characterized a second PCR of 7 to 11 cycles. TCRdb called the 5' RACE reads again in MiXCR, with one record for every CDR3 protein. The sample consists of 750,000 to 850,000 distinct CDR3 sequences, roughly 25% of them appearing once. The sample was also linked to a second study, of T cells of mothers and their children.

The sequenced sample was blood. All receptors derive from a boy younger than 18 in good health.

The chain recombines TRBV7-9 with TRBJ2-7; 8 bases align to TRBD1. The CDR3 has 14 amino acids. The germline V gene encodes CDR1 SEHNR and CDR2 FQNEAQ (reference sequence). V gave up 5 bases and J gave up 4 bases; unmatched junction bases: 7. The DNA of the CDR3 is TGTGCCAGCAGCCAGACAGGGGTGAGGTACGAGCAGTACTTC. This codes for CASSQTGVRYEQYF.

The chain combines TRBV7-9 with TRBJ2-2, with TRBD1 as a possible D gene (5 bases). The CDR3 totals 15 residues. Germline-derived CDR1 and CDR2 are SEHNR and FQNEAQ (reference sequence). Deletions cut 5 bases from V and 1 base from J, with 11 bases between. The CDR3 nucleotides read TGTGCCAGCAGCCCTACGACAGAGAACACCGGGGAGCTGTTTTTT. The encoded protein is CASSPTTENTGELFF.

The genes are TRBV12-3 or TRBV12-4 and TRBJ1-5; D call uncertain. This CDR3 comprises 15 residues. Trimming took 3 bases from V and 0 from J, leaving 9 bases between them. In DNA form, the CDR3 reads TGTGCCAGCAGTTTTTTTCGGGTTAGCAATCAGCCCCAGCATTTT. Translating gives CASSFFRVSNQPQHF.

This chain links TRBV12-3 or TRBV12-4 with TRBJ1-2; tentative D call: TRBD1 (6 bases). The CDR3 is 12 residues long. V was pared by 7 bases and J by 5 bases, with 11 bases between. The DNA of the CDR3 is TGTGCCAGCACCAAGGACAGTTATGGCTACACCTTC. This codes for CASTKDSYGYTF.

This clonotype was picked up a small number of times. This chain joins TRBV4-3 and TRBJ1-1, with 10 bases identical to TRBD1. With V trimmed by 0 bases and J by 1 base, 5 bases remained unmatched. CDR3 length: 17 amino acids. Germline V lookup: CDR1 LGHNA, CDR2 YSLEER. The CDR3 is CASSQDGTGAGNTEAFF. The CDR3 nucleotides are TGCGCCAGCAGCCAAGACGGGACAGGGGCCGGGAACACTGAAGCTTTCTTT.

The chain recombines TRBV2 with TRBJ2-4; D not certain. The germline V gene encodes CDR1 SNHLY and CDR2 FYNNEI. Trimming took off 1 base at V and 0 bases at J, with 4 bases between the two ends. The CDR3 consists of 14 residues. The CDR3 DNA sequence: TGTGCCAGCAGTGAAGGTGTAGCCAAAAACATTCAGTACTTC. Its translation: CASSEGVAKNIQYF. The whole variable domain, remainder taken from reference TRBV2 and TRBJ2-4, is EPEVTQTPSHQVTQMGQEVILRCVPISNHLYFYWYRQILGQKVEFLVSFYNNEISEKSEIFDDQFSVERPDGSNFTLKIRSTKLEDSAMYFCASSEGVAKNIQYFGAGTRLSVL.

The chain uses TRBV2 and TRBJ1-1; possibly TRBD1 for D (5 bases). The length of the CDR3 is 14 residues. Trimming pared 1 base from V and 4 bases from J, leaving 10 bases between. CDR1 SNHLY and CDR2 FYNNEI come from the germline V gene. The CDR3 coding sequence is TGTGCCAGCAGTGAAGAGGGGAAGGGCACTGAAGCTTTCTTT. Its translation is CASSEEGKGTEAFF.

CDR3 residues: CASSLTTTSRTDTQYF. The CDR3 DNA reads as TGTGCCAGCAGTCTCACGACTACAAGCCGCACAGATACGCAGTATTTT. The chain employs TRBV12-3 or TRBV12-4 and TRBJ2-3; tentative D call: TRBD2 (5 bases). The V and J ends lost 5 bases and 1 base respectively, with 16 bases between them. This CDR3 is 16 amino acids long.

V and J are TRBV6-2 or TRBV6-3 and TRBJ2-1, with 7 bases that match TRBD1. The germline CDR1 and CDR2 sequences are MNHEY and SVGEGT. The CDR3 is 16 amino acids. Germline trimming cut 1 base from V and 5 bases from J; bases unmatched to any gene: 8. The CDR3 DNA follows: TGTGCCAGCAGTTACTACCCGACAGGGCCTAACAATGAGCAGTTCTTC. It specifies CASSYYPTGPNNEQFF.

This clonotype was counted a few times. The rearrangement uses TRBV27 and TRBJ2-7; 10 positions agree with TRBD2. The ends lost 3 bases at V and 2 bases at J; junction bases unmatched: 7. This CDR3 region has 16 residues. Germline V gene sequence: CDR1 MNHEY, CDR2 SMNVEV (reference sequence). CDR3 amino acids: CASSLLQAGGPYEQYF. CDR3 DNA: TGTGCCAGCAGTTTGTTACAAGCGGGAGGGCCCTACGAGCAGTACTTC.

This clonotype was picked up a small number of times. The chain carries TRBV4-1 and TRBJ2-5; no reliable D call. V was trimmed by 2 bases and J by 4 bases, leaving 14 bases between them. CDR3 length: 15 residues. The germline CDR1 and CDR2 sequences are MGHRA and YSYEKL. In DNA form, the CDR3 reads TGCGCCAGCAGCCAACTTCTAGATCCCAGAGAGACCCAGTACTTC. This translates into CASSQLLDPRETQYF.

This clonotype was found a few times. The rearrangement joins TRBV9 to TRBJ2-1; D remains ambiguous. The CDR3 runs 15 residues. V was shortened by 4 bases and J by 0 bases, with 11 bases between the two germline ends. From germline, CDR1 is SGDLS and CDR2 YYNGEE. CDR3 nucleotide sequence: TGTGCCAGCAGCCCGCGGCCGAACTCCTACAATGAGCAGTTCTTC. Translation gives CASSPRPNSYNEQFF.

The sample holds a few counts of this clonotype. The chain carries TRBV11-2 and TRBJ2-7; the D gene is possibly TRBD1 (5 bases). Trimming left V 5 bases short and J 3 bases short, with 14 bases between. The CDR3 is made up of 14 amino acids. From germline, CDR1 is SGHAT and CDR2 FQNNGV. CDR3 protein: CASSPPDTYYEQYF. The DNA for the CDR3 is TGTGCCAGCAGCCCACCGGACACATACTACGAGCAGTACTTC. Supplemented by reference TRBV11-2 and TRBJ2-7, the full variable domain reads EAGVAQSPRYKIIEKRQSVAFWCNPISGHATLYWYQQILGQGPKLLIQFQNNGVVDDSQLPKDRFSAERLKGVDSTLKIQPAKLEDSAVYLCASSPPDTYYEQYFGPGTRLTVT.

This clonotype was observed a few times. The chain combines TRBV4-3 with TRBJ2-3; perhaps TRBD2 as D (6 bases). The CDR3 covers 16 residues. The V gene's germline CDR1 is LGHNA and CDR2 YSLEER. V lost 0 bases and J 6 bases, leaving 16 bases between the germline ends. This CDR3 reads CASSQDSGGISDTQYF. In DNA form, the CDR3 reads TGCGCCAGCAGCCAAGATAGTGGGGGGATCTCCGATACGCAGTATTTT.

This chain joins TRBV4-3 and TRBJ2-7; TRBD1 matches 10 bases. The junction had 9 bases not matched to a gene; V was cut back by 4 bases and J by 3 bases. The CDR3 sequence is 16 residues long. Germline CDR1 LGHNA, CDR2 YSLEER. CDR3 amino acids: CASSPGRGTGVYEQYF. CDR3 DNA: TGCGCCAGCAGCCCTGGTCGGGGGACAGGGGTCTACGAGCAGTACTTC.

The rearrangement links TRBV29-1 to TRBJ2-3, with TRBD1 matching 10 bases. The CDR3 totals 15 residues. Germline CDR1 SQVTM, CDR2 ANQGSEA. J gave up 6 bases and V 6 bases, and 12 bases lay outside the gene matches. The CDR3 loop is CSVPGQGPRSDTQYF. CDR3 nucleotides: TGCAGCGTGCCGGGACAGGGGCCCCGGTCGGATACGCAGTATTTT.

This clonotype was counted between two and nine times. The chain uses TRBV25-1 and TRBJ2-7; D is possibly TRBD1 (6 bases). V lost 7 bases and J 3 bases, leaving 16 bases between the germline ends. CDR3 length: 14 residues. CDR1 and CDR2 (germline): MGHDK, SYGVNS. CDR3 residues: CASTRGQGHYEQYF. DNA of the CDR3: TGTGCCAGCACAAGGGGACAAGGGCACTACGAGCAGTACTTC.

The chain's CDR3 is CASSKAPTLYGYTF. In nucleotides, the CDR3 is TGTGCCAGCAGCAAAGCTCCCACCCTCTATGGCTACACCTTC. The rearrangement joins TRBV21-1 to TRBJ1-2. TRBV21-1 is a pseudogene segment. CDR3 size: 14 residues.

This clonotype was recorded only once. The chain carries TRBV7-6 and TRBJ2-5, with D possibly matching TRBD2 (5 bases). The CDR3 runs 14 residues. In germline, CDR1 is SGHVS, CDR2 FNYEAQ. Trimming took off 1 base at V and 6 bases at J, with 12 bases between the two ends. The CDR3 is CASSLVEVKKTQYF. In DNA form, the CDR3 reads TGTGCCAGCAGCTTAGTGGAGGTTAAAAAGACCCAGTACTTC.

This clonotype was detected a few times. The chain carries TRBV28 and TRBJ2-5; TRBD2 matches at 12 bases. Germline V gives CDR1 MDHEN, CDR2 SYDVKM. Unmatched junction bases numbered 13, after V lost 2 bases and J lost 6 bases. The CDR3 runs 18 residues. The CDR3 region is CASSLSPSGRALFQTQYF. The CDR3 bases are TGTGCCAGCAGTTTAAGCCCTAGCGGGAGGGCCCTGTTCCAGACCCAGTACTTC.

This clonotype was seen only a few times. This chain joins TRBV6-1 and TRBJ2-5, with 7 bases matching TRBD1. Germline assignment: CDR1 MNHNS and CDR2 SASEGT. The ends lost 3 bases at V and 5 bases at J; junction bases unmatched: 9. The CDR3 spans 15 residues. The CDR3 region is CASSEGQPLWETQYF. The CDR3 DNA reads as TGTGCCAGCAGTGAGGGACAGCCACTTTGGGAGACCCAGTACTTC.

The sample holds a few counts of this clonotype. This sequence joins TRBV28 and TRBJ2-5; D possibly uses TRBD1 or TRBD2 (5 bases each). The V gene lost 7 bases and the J gene lost 11 bases, with 23 bases spanning the gap. The CDR3 runs to 14 residues. The germline CDR1 and CDR2 sequences are MDHEN and SYDVKM. The CDR3 sequence: CASTDSGLLGEQYF. CDR3 DNA: TGTGCCAGCACCGATTCCGGCCTGTTAGGGGAGCAGTACTTC.

The chain carries TRBV6-5 and TRBJ2-7; possible D gene TRBD2, 6 bases. The CDR3 has 15 residues. Between the trimmed V and J ends, which lost 5 bases and 7 bases, there was a span of 21 bases. Germline-derived CDR1 and CDR2 are MNHEY and SVGAGI. CDR3 in amino acids: CASSNLAYDLGEQYF. The CDR3 DNA sequence: TGTGCCAGCAGTAACCTAGCGTACGACTTGGGGGAGCAGTACTTC.

In this sample, this clonotype turned up a few times. The chain recombines TRBV4-3 with TRBJ2-2; the match to TRBD2 covers 7 bases. V lost 0 bases to trimming and J lost 4 bases; unmatched junction nucleotides: 5. In germline, CDR1 is LGHNA, CDR2 YSLEER. The CDR3 has 16 residues. The CDR3 coding sequence is TGCGCCAGCAGCCAAGATCTTTGGGGGGGCACCGGGGAGCTGTTTTTT. Its translation is CASSQDLWGGTGELFF.

The chain uses TRBV4-3 and TRBJ1-6; D is ambiguous. Germline V gene lookup returns CDR1 LGHNA and CDR2 YSLEER. Trimming removed 3 bases at V and 7 bases at J, with 16 bases between. CDR3 size: 16 residues. The CDR3 nucleotides read TGCGCCAGCAGCCATTATGGCGGGGTGAAGAATTCACCCCTCCACTTT. Its protein product is CASSHYGGVKNSPLHF.

The V call is TRBV9, the J call TRBJ2-1, with D tentatively TRBD1 or TRBD2 (5 bases each). Trimming took 4 bases from V and 6 from J, leaving 17 bases between them. The CDR3 is made up of 15 amino acids. Germline-derived CDR1 and CDR2 are SGDLS and YYNGEE. CDR3 loop: CASSPWDVRANEQFF. The CDR3 nucleotides are TGTGCCAGCAGCCCTTGGGACGTACGGGCCAATGAGCAGTTCTTC.

This clonotype was observed a handful of times. The V gene is TRBV7-9, the J gene TRBJ2-2; D is possibly TRBD2 (5 bases). The CDR3 consists of 15 residues. V lost 4 bases to trimming and J lost 3 bases, with 12 bases between them. Germline CDR1 and CDR2: SEHNR and FQNEAQ (reference sequence). The CDR3 DNA is TGTGCCAGCAGCTCTACTCGGGGTTACACCGGGGAGCTGTTTTTT. Translation: CASSSTRGYTGELFF.

This clonotype was counted many times. The CDR3 region has the DNA TGCAGCGTTGAAGTTGGGACTAGCGATGAGCAGTTCTTC. Translating it yields CSVEVGTSDEQFF. The rearrangement uses TRBV29-1 and TRBJ2-1, with 10 bases identical to TRBD2. Looked up from germline, CDR1 is SQVTM and CDR2 is ANQGSEA. The ends lost 1 base at V and 8 bases at J; junction bases unmatched: 2. This CDR3 contains 13 residues.

The chain couples TRBV27 to TRBJ2-3, with D tentatively TRBD2 (6 bases). This CDR3 spans 17 amino acids. The V and J ends lost 2 bases and 0 bases respectively, with 15 bases between them. Looked up from germline, CDR1 is MNHEY and CDR2 is SMNVEV (reference sequence). CDR3 coding DNA: TGTGCCAGCAGTTTAAGGGCGGGATTCACTAGCACAGATACGCAGTATTTT. Translation gives CASSLRAGFTSTDTQYF.

V and J are TRBV5-1 and TRBJ2-5, with TRBD1 matching over 10 bases. CDR1 SGHRS and CDR2 YFSETQ come from the germline V gene. Trimming took 2 bases from V and 5 from J; bases not matched to a gene: 6. This CDR3 is 15 amino acids long. This chain's CDR3 is CASSLEGTGVETQYF. DNA for the CDR3: TGCGCCAGCAGCTTAGAAGGGACAGGGGTTGAGACCCAGTACTTC.

J is TRBJ2-3 and V is TRBV5-1, with unresolved D. The CDR3 has 12 residues. Germline CDR1 and CDR2: SGHRS and YFSETQ. Trimming cost V 7 bases and J 2 bases, with 8 bases left between them. The CDR3 here is CASGLPTDTQYF. The DNA for the CDR3 is TGCGCCAGCGGGCTCCCCACAGATACGCAGTATTTT.

The V and J genes are TRBV28 and TRBJ2-5; possible D gene TRBD1, 7 bases. V lost 4 bases to trimming and J lost 5 bases, with 17 bases between them. In germline, CDR1 is MDHEN, CDR2 SYDVKM. The CDR3 totals 15 residues. For the CDR3, the DNA is TGTGCCAGCAGTTATAACAGGGGTCGGGAGGAGACCCAGTACTTC. Encoded protein: CASSYNRGREETQYF.